The 2 T cell receptor beta chains presented below share a single source sample, sequenced in a study of response to subunit inactivated influenza vaccine. Using its own MiXCR run on the RT-PCR reads, TCRdb lists one record per CDR3 protein. The repertoire holds 800,000 to 1,000,000 distinct CDR3 sequences, with 21% as singletons. This specimen consisted of PBMCs from blood, obtained 4 to 6 days after vaccination. The source of these receptors is a man aged 50-60 years who received an inactivated influenza vaccine.

The sample holds a few counts of this clonotype. The CDR3 DNA sequence: TGCAGCGTTGCCCTCGGGACAGGGGGGCAAGAGACCCAGTACTTC. Translated, it gives CSVALGTGGQETQYF. The chain employs TRBV29-1 and TRBJ2-5, with 11 bases identical to TRBD1. The CDR3 spans 15 residues. Per the germline V gene, CDR1 is SQVTM and CDR2 is ANQGSEA. Trimming cost V 4 bases and J 2 bases; bases outside gene matches: 6.

This clonotype was seen only a few times. The rearrangement links TRBV12-3 or TRBV12-4 to TRBJ1-1, with TRBD1 as a possible D gene (6 bases). The V end lost 6 bases, the J end lost 8 bases, and 19 bases lay between the germline ends. This CDR3 has 14 residues. CDR3 in amino acids: CASSVGTSQGEAFF. The CDR3 DNA reads TGTGCCAGCAGCGTCGGGACATCCCAAGGGGAAGCTTTCTTT.